Listed below are T cell receptor beta chains from one sample, sequenced in a study of cytomegalovirus exposure and HLA in healthy donors. Libraries were prepared by immunoSEQ multiplex PCR; TCRdb keeps only in-frame clonotypes and omits some of them. Of about 190,000 clones listed, about 85% are singletons. The sequencing sample was made of PBMCs. The receptors were sampled from a woman aged 50 to 60 in good health and CMV-seropositive. CDR3s include the opening cysteine and the closing phenylalanine or tryptophan. D genes are given only for firm matches. Clone size is given for some rows only: seen once, a few or many times, or a class if the clone is expanded.

v_call	j_call	clone_size	d_call	cdr3_aa	cdr3_nt
TRBV5-1	TRBJ1-1	NA	NA	CASGENLLEAFF	TGCGCCAGCGGAGAGAACCTACTGGAAGCTTTCTTT
TRBV11-1	TRBJ2-7	NA	NA	CASSLGHAYEQYF	TGTGCCAGCAGCTTAGGGCATGCCTACGAGCAGTACTTC
TRBV7-6	TRBJ1-6	NA	TRBD1	CASSWGTDKRSPLHF	TGTGCCAGCAGCTGGGGGACAGACAAGCGTTCACCCCTCCACTTT
TRBV27	TRBJ1-2	few	NA	CASSTRNRVVEGGYTF	TGTGCCAGCAGTACAAGAAACAGGGTGGTGGAAGGTGGCTACACCTTC
TRBV29-1	TRBJ2-2	NA	NA	CSVDPNTGELFF	TGCAGCGTTGACCCAAACACCGGGGAGCTGTTTTTT
TRBV4-3	TRBJ2-2	NA	TRBD2	CASSQGTSGGENTGELFF	TGCGCCAGCAGCCAGGGGACTAGCGGGGGGGAGAACACCGGGGAGCTGTTTTTT
TRBV5-1	TRBJ1-4	NA	TRBD1	CASSRRDRGEKLFF	TGCGCCAGCAGCCGGAGGGACAGGGGGGAAAAACTGTTTTTT
TRBV4-2	TRBJ2-5	NA	TRBD2	CASSQGASGGFQETQYF	TGTGCCAGCAGCCAAGGGGCTAGCGGGGGTTTCCAAGAGACCCAGTACTTC
TRBV5-1	TRBJ2-1	NA	TRBD2	CASSLASGGVSNEQFF	TGCGCCAGCAGCTTGGCTAGCGGGGGGGTCAGCAATGAGCAGTTCTTC
TRBV7-9	TRBJ2-2	NA	NA	CASSLRTGGDDTGELFF	TGTGCCAGCAGCTTGAGGACAGGCGGGGATGACACCGGGGAGCTGTTTTTT
TRBV7-9	TRBJ1-1	NA	NA	CASSLREGNTEAFF	TGTGCCAGCAGCTTGCGGGAAGGGAACACTGAAGCTTTCTTT
TRBV19	TRBJ2-3	NA	NA	CASSTPGLSTQYF	TGTGCCAGTAGTACACCGGGACTCAGTACGCAGTATTTT
TRBV13	TRBJ1-2	NA	NA	CASSTRLGNYGYTF	TGTGCCAGCAGCACTAGATTAGGCAACTATGGCTACACCTTC
TRBV25-1	TRBJ2-7	NA	TRBD1	CASSDPTGENTYEQYF	TGTGCCAGCAGTGACCCTACAGGGGAGAACACCTACGAGCAGTACTTC
TRBV6-5	TRBJ1-2	NA	TRBD1	CASSVTGGRLDGYTF	TGTGCCAGCAGTGTGACAGGGGGCCGTTTGGATGGCTACACCTTC
TRBV18	TRBJ1-1	NA	NA	CASSPLTSRQAEAFF	TGTGCCAGCTCACCTTTGACCTCCCGACAGGCTGAAGCTTTCTTT
TRBV30	TRBJ1-6	NA	TRBD1	CALKLGQGPYNSPLHF	TGTGCCCTCAAACTAGGACAGGGTCCATATAATTCACCCCTCCACTTT
TRBV4-2	TRBJ2-1	NA	TRBD1	CASLRDRGQNEQFF	TGTGCCAGCCTGAGGGACAGGGGGCAAAATGAGCAGTTCTTC
TRBV7-9	TRBJ1-2	NA	NA	CASSLGGLDGYTF	TGTGCCAGCAGCTTAGGAGGGCTTGATGGCTACACCTTC
TRBV2	TRBJ1-6	NA	TRBD1	CASKGQGVINSPLHF	TGTGCCAGCAAGGGACAGGGGGTAATAAATTCACCCCTCCACTTT
TRBV7-6	TRBJ1-6	few	NA	CASTPGGGTTLHF	TGTGCCAGCACCCCTGGCGGGGGGACCACCCTCCACTTT
TRBV7-9	TRBJ1-1	NA	NA	CSSSLLGGATEAFF	TGTTCCAGCAGCTTATTGGGGGGGGCCACTGAAGCTTTCTTT
TRBV9	TRBJ1-1	NA	TRBD1	CASSAPRDRGNLNTEAFF	TGTGCCAGCAGCGCACCCCGGGACAGGGGGAACCTAAACACTGAAGCTTTCTTT
TRBV5-1	TRBJ2-2	NA	NA	CASRESTGELFF	TGCGCCAGCCGAGAGTCGACCGGGGAGCTGTTTTTT
TRBV5-1	TRBJ2-7	NA	TRBD1	CASSAEDRGPYEQYF	TGCGCCAGCAGCGCCGAGGACAGGGGGCCCTACGAGCAGTACTTC
TRBV4-1	TRBJ1-3	once	NA	CASSPHEGAGNTIYF	TGCGCCAGCAGCCCCCATGAGGGTGCTGGAAACACCATATATTTT
TRBV7-8	TRBJ2-5	NA	NA	CASSLVGGLGETQYF	TGTGCCAGCAGCTTAGTGGGGGGGCTAGGGGAGACCCAGTACTTC
TRBV6-5	TRBJ1-1	few	NA	CASRLPTGTEAFF	TGTGCCAGCAGGCTACCCACGGGGACTGAAGCTTTCTTT
TRBV9	TRBJ1-6	NA	NA	CASSGNYSPLHF	TGTGCCAGCAGCGGTAACTATTCACCCCTCCACTTT
TRBV4-3	TRBJ2-2	NA	NA	CASSQEAGVSGELFF	TGCGCCAGCAGCCAAGAGGCCGGGGTTTCCGGGGAGCTGTTTTTT
TRBV6-1	TRBJ1-5	NA	TRBD1	CASSERQRGRILSQPQHF	TGTGCCAGCAGTGAACGCCAGAGGGGGCGCATCCTTAGTCAGCCCCAGCATTTT
TRBV7-8	TRBJ2-7	NA	TRBD1	CASSRGTGYYEQYF	TGTGCCAGCAGCCGAGGGACAGGGTACTACGAGCAGTACTTC
TRBV7-2	TRBJ1-4	NA	NA	CASSLDRATNEKLFF	TGTGCCAGCAGCTTAGATCGGGCAACTAATGAAAAACTGTTTTTT
TRBV29-1	TRBJ1-5	NA	NA	CSVGVGGANQPQHF	TGCAGCGTTGGGGTGGGGGGGGCGAATCAGCCCCAGCATTTT